This T cell receptor beta chain appears in the sequencing data of a study of cytomegalovirus exposure and HLA in healthy donors. Here immunoSEQ multiplex PCR was the method, and the copy in TCRdb shows in-frame clones only, minus some. The data contain 220,000 or so clones, around 80% of them singletons. Per the germline V gene, CDR1 is SQVTM and CDR2 is ANQGSEA. The CDR3 loop spans 12 amino acids. Between the trimmed V and J ends, which lost 4 bases and 1 base, there was a span of 8 bases. This TCR derives from a woman in her twenties or thirties in good health and CMV-seropositive. The sequenced sample was PBMCs. The V call is TRBV29-1, the J call TRBJ2-7; D is perhaps TRBD1 or TRBD2 (5 bases each). The CDR3 reads CSVVEGSYEQYF. The DNA of the CDR3 is TGCAGCGTTGTAGAGGGGTCCTACGAGCAGTACTTC.